This is a list of T cell receptor beta chains from one sample in a study of blood T cell repertoires in COVID-19. TCRdb keeps only in-frame clones here, not all; method: immunoSEQ multiplex PCR. The table lists some 150,000 clones, 86% of them singletons. Source material: peripheral blood. These receptors were collected from a woman between 55 and 75 years old with acute or convalescent COVID-19. Each CDR3 is given with its conserved first and last residue. A D gene is named only where the DNA matches it firmly. Clone size appears in some rows only: once, few, many, or a class for an expanded clone.

TRBV4-2	.	TRBJ1-4	.	CASSQDPGAEEKLFF	TGTGCCAGCAGCCAAGATCCTGGAGCCGAGGAGAAACTGTTTTTT
TRBV18	.	TRBJ2-7	.	CASSPGTHAYEQYF	TGTGCCAGCTCACCCGGGACACACGCCTACGAGCAGTACTTC
TRBV5-1	TRBD1	TRBJ1-4	.	CASSLRGQDEKLFF	TGCGCCAGCAGCTTGAGGGGGCAAGATGAAAAACTGTTTTTT
TRBV30	TRBD2	TRBJ2-2	.	CAWSLISGLAGVGELFF	TGTGCCTGGAGTCTAATCTCCGGACTAGCGGGGGTTGGGGAGCTGTTTTTT
TRBV3-1/TRBV3-2	TRBD1	TRBJ2-4	.	CASSQDLGDRVAKNIQYF	TGTGCCAGCAGCCAAGATTTAGGGGACAGGGTGGCCAAAAACATTCAGTACTTC
TRBV7-6	.	TRBJ1-2	.	CASSLGGESYYGYTF	TGTGCCAGCAGCTTAGGAGGAGAATCTTACTATGGCTACACCTTC
TRBV30	TRBD1	TRBJ1-5	.	CAWSSRDRGRQPQHF	TGTGCCTGGAGTTCCCGGGACAGGGGGCGTCAGCCCCAGCATTTT
TRBV11-2	.	TRBJ2-5	.	CASSLDLAWVEGWEGETQYF	TGTGCCAGCAGCTTAGATTTGGCTTGGGTGGAGGGCTGGGAAGGAGAGACCCAGTACTTC
TRBV27	TRBD1	TRBJ1-1	.	CASSLGDRPGKGTEAFF	TGTGCCAGCAGTTTAGGGGACAGACCTGGGAAGGGCACTGAAGCTTTCTTT
TRBV9	.	TRBJ1-1	.	CASSVTTANTEAFF	TGTGCCAGCAGCGTAACGACAGCGAACACTGAAGCTTTCTTT
TRBV11-3	TRBD2	TRBJ2-5	.	CASSLRLSGGQETQYF	TGTGCCAGCAGCTTACGGCTGAGCGGGGGCCAAGAGACCCAGTACTTC
TRBV7-8	TRBD1	TRBJ2-7	once	CASSRPLRDRGGGGWDYEQYF	TGTGCCAGCAGCCGCCCCCTCCGGGACAGGGGAGGTGGGGGTTGGGACTACGAGCAGTACTTC
TRBV9	TRBD1	TRBJ1-6	.	CASSTGQGLHSPLHF	TGTGCCAGCAGCACTGGACAGGGGTTGCATTCACCCCTCCACTTT
TRBV19	.	TRBJ1-4	.	CASSTSGGYEKLFF	TGTGCCAGTAGTACCAGCGGAGGGTACGAAAAACTGTTTTTT
TRBV29-1	.	TRBJ2-5	.	CSVVQYQETQYF	TGCAGCGTTGTACAGTACCAAGAGACCCAGTACTTC
TRBV9	.	TRBJ1-3	.	CASSVGPDTGNTIYF	TGTGCCAGCAGCGTAGGTCCGGACACTGGAAACACCATATATTTT
TRBV28	.	TRBJ1-5	.	CASSDQPQHF	TGTGCCAGCAGCGATCAGCCCCAGCATTTT
TRBV14	.	TRBJ2-1	many	CASSQDGAGIRNNEQFF	TGTGCCAGCAGCCAAGATGGGGCAGGCATTAGGAACAATGAGCAGTTCTTC
TRBV11-2	TRBD1	TRBJ1-5	.	CASSLAGTANQPQHF	TGTGCCAGCAGCTTAGCCGGGACAGCGAATCAGCCCCAGCATTTT
TRBV6-6	.	TRBJ1-1	.	CASSPLGRGTEAFF	TGTGCCAGCAGTCCTCTCGGCAGGGGAACTGAAGCTTTCTTT
TRBV6-6	TRBD1	TRBJ2-7	.	CASSYRTGNEQYF	TGTGCCAGCAGTTACCGGACAGGGAACGAGCAGTACTTC
TRBV7-8	TRBD2	TRBJ2-1	.	CASSFRQAGGSNEQFF	TGTGCCAGCAGCTTTCGGCAAGCGGGGGGCAGCAATGAGCAGTTCTTC
TRBV19	TRBD2	TRBJ2-3	.	CASSRLAGGITDTQYF	TGTGCCAGTAGTCGACTAGCGGGGGGGATCACAGATACGCAGTATTTT
TRBV5-1	.	TRBJ1-2	.	CASSLDRSYGYTF	TGCGCCAGCAGCTTGGACAGGAGCTATGGCTACACCTTC
TRBV18	.	TRBJ1-2	.	CASSPPSSSGFYGYTF	TGTGCCAGCTCACCACCCTCGTCTTCAGGATTCTATGGCTACACCTTC
TRBV6-5	.	TRBJ1-1	.	CASSWEGGNTEAFF	TGTGCCAGCAGTTGGGAAGGAGGAAACACTGAAGCTTTCTTT
TRBV5-1	.	TRBJ2-1	.	CASSLGGKKSYNEQFF	TGCGCCAGCAGCTTGGGCGGGAAAAAATCCTACAATGAGCAGTTCTTC
TRBV3-1/TRBV3-2	.	TRBJ2-6	.	CASSQDEGRTGANVLTF	TGTGCCAGCAGCCAAGACGAGGGGAGGACTGGGGCCAACGTCCTGACTTTC
TRBV14	.	TRBJ1-1	.	CASSSKYRAGFTEAFF	TGTGCCAGCAGCTCGAAATACAGGGCCGGGTTCACTGAAGCTTTCTTT
TRBV27	TRBD1	TRBJ2-7	.	CASSSRDRGRHEQYF	TGTGCCAGCAGTTCCCGGGACAGGGGGCGGCACGAGCAGTACTTC
TRBV11-2	TRBD2	TRBJ2-5	once	CASSPTSGGTQETQYF	TGTGCCAGCAGCCCGACTAGCGGGGGGACCCAAGAGACCCAGTACTTC
TRBV5-1	TRBD1	TRBJ1-1	.	CASSRGQSNTEAFF	TGCGCCAGCAGCAGGGGACAGTCGAACACTGAAGCTTTCTTT
TRBV13	TRBD1	TRBJ2-7	.	CASSLFGTGAPEQYF	TGTGCCAGCAGCTTGTTCGGGACAGGGGCGCCCGAGCAGTACTTC